This is a list of T cell receptor beta chains from one sample in a study of control samples from healthy donors and cancer patients. Sequenced by immunoSEQ multiplex PCR; TCRdb stores in-frame clones only, minus some. Altogether roughly 170,000 clones are present, roughly 93% being singletons, with the ten largest covering over 4%. Material for sequencing was blood. The receptors derive from a woman aged 55-70 years in good health. The CDR3 runs from the conserved cysteine through the conserved F or W.

cdr3_aa,j_call,v_call
CASSQVPGQTQGYTF,TRBJ1-2,TRBV3-1/TRBV3-2
CASSDTPGRGTHYTF,TRBJ1-2,TRBV6-1
CAISELSYGYTF,TRBJ1-2,TRBV10-3
CASREGSSSYNEQFF,TRBJ2-1,TRBV11-3
CASFDSASGNTIYF,TRBJ1-3,TRBV10-2
CASSPHSGRGAEAFF,TRBJ1-1,TRBV6-2/TRBV6-3
CASSFDPYGYTF,TRBJ1-2,TRBV5-6
CASSPSTGSYNEQFF,TRBJ2-1,TRBV7-3
CASSYSRDRSYGYTF,TRBJ1-2,TRBV6-5
CASSFRPGQGADTQYF,TRBJ2-3,TRBV19
CASSPPASTYEQYF,TRBJ2-7,TRBV5-1
CASSRLANNEQFF,TRBJ2-1,TRBV7-2
CASSGKGAEAFF,TRBJ1-1,TRBV5-1
CSVVRQEGSEAFF,TRBJ1-1,TRBV29-1
CASSWSTGDSYEQYF,TRBJ2-7,TRBV5-1
CASSRATGAWEQYF,TRBJ2-7,TRBV6-5
CASSFPPGTADEQYF,TRBJ2-7,TRBV7-2
CASRLEETQYF,TRBJ2-5,TRBV2
CASSFLGSGESYTF,TRBJ1-2,TRBV3-1/TRBV3-2
CSASSDRGATDTQYF,TRBJ2-3,TRBV20-1
CASSEPGQGSGNTEAFF,TRBJ1-1,TRBV10-2
CASSDGGASNQPQHF,TRBJ1-5,TRBV25-1
CASSLSGTGADTQYF,TRBJ2-3,TRBV5-6
CASSSPTVGQSNYGYTF,TRBJ1-2,TRBV28
CASSPRDFYGYTF,TRBJ1-2,TRBV11-2
CASSQVLAGGNNEQFF,TRBJ2-1,TRBV4-1
CASSYEERDSQPQHF,TRBJ1-5,TRBV6-2/TRBV6-3
CASGFRLAGNQPQHF,TRBJ1-5,TRBV12-5
CASSQGLAGGSYNEQFF,TRBJ2-1,TRBV4-3
CASSYERTAGWNQPQHF,TRBJ1-5,TRBV6-2/TRBV6-3
CASRFDLGDDHCVIPAGNQPQHF,TRBJ1-5,TRBV27
CASSVVSGYEQYF,TRBJ2-7,TRBV9
CAWSVQQGSGYTF,TRBJ1-2,TRBV30
CASSNTGARLRETQYF,TRBJ2-5,TRBV18
CASTAAAGGLTNEQFF,TRBJ2-1,TRBV5-1
CASSPGARQETQYF,TRBJ2-5,TRBV5-1
CATSRDKGEWQPQHF,TRBJ1-5,TRBV15
CASSLGERDREAFF,TRBJ1-1,TRBV5-4
CASSLGLGAEETQYF,TRBJ2-5,TRBV11-2
CASSQDLLGTYGYTF,TRBJ1-2,TRBV4-3
CASSLRPGLASHEQYF,TRBJ2-7,TRBV7-6
CATSRDWEVETQYF,TRBJ2-5,TRBV15
CASRAATGGLANSPLHF,TRBJ1-6,TRBV2
CASSLNTVPGELFF,TRBJ2-2,TRBV7-3
CASTANTDTQYF,TRBJ2-3,TRBV5-1
CASSPEGYGYTF,TRBJ1-2,TRBV6-2/TRBV6-3